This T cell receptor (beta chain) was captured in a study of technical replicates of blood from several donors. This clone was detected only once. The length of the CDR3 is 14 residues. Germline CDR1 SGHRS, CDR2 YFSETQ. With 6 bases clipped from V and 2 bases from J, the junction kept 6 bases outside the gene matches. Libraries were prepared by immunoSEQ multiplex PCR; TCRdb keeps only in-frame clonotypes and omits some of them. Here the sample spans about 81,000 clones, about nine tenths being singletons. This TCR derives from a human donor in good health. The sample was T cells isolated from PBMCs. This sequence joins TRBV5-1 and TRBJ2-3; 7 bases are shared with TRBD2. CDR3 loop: CASTLAEFTDTQYF. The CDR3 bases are TGCGCCAGCACCCTAGCGGAGTTCACAGATACGCAGTATTTT.